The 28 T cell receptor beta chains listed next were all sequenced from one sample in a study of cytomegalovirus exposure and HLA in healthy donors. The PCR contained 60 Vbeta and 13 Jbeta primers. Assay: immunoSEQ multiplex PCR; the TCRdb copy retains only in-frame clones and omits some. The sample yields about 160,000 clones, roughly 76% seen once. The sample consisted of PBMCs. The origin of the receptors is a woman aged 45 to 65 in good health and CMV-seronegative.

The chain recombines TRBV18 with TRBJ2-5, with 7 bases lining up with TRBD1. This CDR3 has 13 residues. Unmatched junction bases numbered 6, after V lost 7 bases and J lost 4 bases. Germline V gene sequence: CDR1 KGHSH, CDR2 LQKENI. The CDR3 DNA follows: TGTGCCAGCTGTGGACAGGATCGAGAGACCCAGTACTTC. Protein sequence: CASCGQDRETQYF.

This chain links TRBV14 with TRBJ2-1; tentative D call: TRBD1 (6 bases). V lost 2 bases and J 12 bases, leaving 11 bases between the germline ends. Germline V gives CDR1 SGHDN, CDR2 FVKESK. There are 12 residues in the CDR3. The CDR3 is CASSQPGVGQFF. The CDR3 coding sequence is TGTGCCAGCAGCCAACCAGGGGTCGGGCAGTTCTTC.

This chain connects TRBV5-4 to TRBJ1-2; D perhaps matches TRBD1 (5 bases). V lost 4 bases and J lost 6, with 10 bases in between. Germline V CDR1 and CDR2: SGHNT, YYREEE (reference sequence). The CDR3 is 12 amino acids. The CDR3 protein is CASSRDFDGYTF. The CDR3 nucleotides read TGTGCCAGCAGCCGGGACTTTGATGGCTACACCTTC.

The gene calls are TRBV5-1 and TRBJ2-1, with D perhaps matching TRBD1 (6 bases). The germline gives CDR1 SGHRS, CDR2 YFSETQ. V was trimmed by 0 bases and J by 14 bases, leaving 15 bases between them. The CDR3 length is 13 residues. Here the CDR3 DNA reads TGCGCCAGCAGCTTGGCCAGGACAGAACGGAAGTTCTTC. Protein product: CASSLARTERKFF.

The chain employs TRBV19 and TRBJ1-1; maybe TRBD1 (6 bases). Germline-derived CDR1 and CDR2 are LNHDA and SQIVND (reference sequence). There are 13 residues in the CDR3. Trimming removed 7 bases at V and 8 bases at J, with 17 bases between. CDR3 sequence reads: CASTSTGTTEAFF. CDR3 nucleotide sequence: TGTGCCAGTACCTCAACCGGGACAACCGAAGCTTTCTTT.

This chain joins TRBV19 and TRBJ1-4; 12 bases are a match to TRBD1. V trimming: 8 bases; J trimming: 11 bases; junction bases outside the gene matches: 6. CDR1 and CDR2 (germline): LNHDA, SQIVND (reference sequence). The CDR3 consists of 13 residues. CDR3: CASRGQGANKLFF. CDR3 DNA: TGTGCCAGTCGGGGACAGGGGGCGAACAAACTGTTTTTT.

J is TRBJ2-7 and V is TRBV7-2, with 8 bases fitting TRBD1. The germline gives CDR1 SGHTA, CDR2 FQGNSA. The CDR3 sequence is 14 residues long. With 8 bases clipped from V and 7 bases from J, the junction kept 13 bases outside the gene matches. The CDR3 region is CASGFDRGEGEQYF. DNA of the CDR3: TGTGCCAGCGGGTTCGACAGGGGCGAAGGGGAGCAGTACTTC.

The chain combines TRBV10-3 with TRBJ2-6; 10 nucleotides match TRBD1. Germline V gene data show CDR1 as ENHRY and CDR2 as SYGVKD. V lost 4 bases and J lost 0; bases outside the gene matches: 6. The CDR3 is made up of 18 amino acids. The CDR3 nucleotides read TGTGCCATCAGTGCCTGGGACAGGGGAATCTCTGGGGCCAACGTCCTGACTTTC. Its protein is CAISAWDRGISGANVLTF.

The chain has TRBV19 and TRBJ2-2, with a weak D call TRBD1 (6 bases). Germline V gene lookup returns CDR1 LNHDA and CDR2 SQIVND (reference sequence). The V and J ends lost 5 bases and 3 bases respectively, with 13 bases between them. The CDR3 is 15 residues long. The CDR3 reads CASSGQRRYTGELFF. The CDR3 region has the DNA TGTGCCAGTAGTGGACAGCGAAGGTACACCGGGGAGCTGTTTTTT.

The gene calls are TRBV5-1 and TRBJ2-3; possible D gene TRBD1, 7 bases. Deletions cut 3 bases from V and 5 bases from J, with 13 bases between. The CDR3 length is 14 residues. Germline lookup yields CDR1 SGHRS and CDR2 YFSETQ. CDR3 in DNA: TGCGCCAGCAGCTCCCAGGGGGGACGAGATACGCAGTATTTT. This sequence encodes CASSSQGGRDTQYF.

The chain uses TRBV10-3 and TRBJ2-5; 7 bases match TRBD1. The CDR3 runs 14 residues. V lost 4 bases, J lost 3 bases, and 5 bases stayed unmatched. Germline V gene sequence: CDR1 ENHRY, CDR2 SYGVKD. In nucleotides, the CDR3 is TGTGCCATCAGTGGGTCAGGGGGAGAAGAGACCCAGTACTTC. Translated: CAISGSGGEETQYF.

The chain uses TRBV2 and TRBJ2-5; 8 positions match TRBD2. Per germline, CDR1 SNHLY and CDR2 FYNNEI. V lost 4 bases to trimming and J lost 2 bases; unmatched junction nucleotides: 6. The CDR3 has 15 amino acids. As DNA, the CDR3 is TGTGCCAGCAGTGCGACTAGCGCCACGCAAGAGACCCAGTACTTC. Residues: CASSATSATQETQYF.

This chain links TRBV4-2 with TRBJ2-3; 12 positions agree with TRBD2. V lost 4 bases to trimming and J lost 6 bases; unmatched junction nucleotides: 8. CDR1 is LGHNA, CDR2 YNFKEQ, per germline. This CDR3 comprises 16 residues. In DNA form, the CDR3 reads TGTGCCAGCAGCCCCACGAAGACTAGCGGGAGTGATACGCAGTATTTT. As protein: CASSPTKTSGSDTQYF.

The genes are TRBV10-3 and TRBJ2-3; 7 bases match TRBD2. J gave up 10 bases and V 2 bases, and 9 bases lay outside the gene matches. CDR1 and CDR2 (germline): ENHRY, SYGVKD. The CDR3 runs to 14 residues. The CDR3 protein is CAISEREVVLPQYF. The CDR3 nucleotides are TGTGCCATCAGTGAGCGGGAGGTCGTCCTTCCGCAGTATTTT.

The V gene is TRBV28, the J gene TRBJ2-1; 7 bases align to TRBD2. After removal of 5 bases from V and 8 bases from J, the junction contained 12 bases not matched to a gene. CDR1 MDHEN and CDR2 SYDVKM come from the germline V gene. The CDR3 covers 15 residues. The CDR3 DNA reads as TGTGCCAGCAGTCCCCCGCGGGAGACGGTAGATGAGCAGTTCTTC. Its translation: CASSPPRETVDEQFF.

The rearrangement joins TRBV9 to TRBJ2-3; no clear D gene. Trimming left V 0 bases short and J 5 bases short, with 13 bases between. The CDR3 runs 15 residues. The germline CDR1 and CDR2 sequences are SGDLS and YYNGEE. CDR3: CASSVDLTQLDTQYF. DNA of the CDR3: TGTGCCAGCAGCGTAGATCTCACCCAGTTAGATACGCAGTATTTT.

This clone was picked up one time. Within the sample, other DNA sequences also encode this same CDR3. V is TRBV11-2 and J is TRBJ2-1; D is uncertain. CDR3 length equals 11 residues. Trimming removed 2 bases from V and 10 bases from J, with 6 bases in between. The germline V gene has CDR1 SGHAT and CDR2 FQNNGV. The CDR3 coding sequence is TGTGCCAGCAGCTTACGAGGCGAGCAGTTCTTC. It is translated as CASSLRGEQFF.

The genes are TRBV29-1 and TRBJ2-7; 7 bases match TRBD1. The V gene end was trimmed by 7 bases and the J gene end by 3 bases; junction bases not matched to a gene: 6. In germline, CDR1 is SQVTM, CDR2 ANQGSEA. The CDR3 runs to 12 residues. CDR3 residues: CSASGGRYEQYF. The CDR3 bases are TGCAGCGCCTCAGGGGGTCGCTACGAGCAGTACTTC.

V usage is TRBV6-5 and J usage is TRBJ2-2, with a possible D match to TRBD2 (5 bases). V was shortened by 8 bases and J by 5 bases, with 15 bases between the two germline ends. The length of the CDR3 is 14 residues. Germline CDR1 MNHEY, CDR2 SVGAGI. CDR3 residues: CASRPGGRTGELFF. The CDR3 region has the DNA TGTGCCAGCCGGCCGGGCGGGCGAACCGGGGAGCTGTTTTTT.

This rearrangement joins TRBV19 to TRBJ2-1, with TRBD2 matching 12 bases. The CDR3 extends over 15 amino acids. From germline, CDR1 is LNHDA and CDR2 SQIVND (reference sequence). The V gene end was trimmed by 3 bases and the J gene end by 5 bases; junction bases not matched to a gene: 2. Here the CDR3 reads CASSMTSGGNNEQFF. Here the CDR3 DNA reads TGTGCCAGTAGTATGACTAGCGGGGGTAACAATGAGCAGTTCTTC.

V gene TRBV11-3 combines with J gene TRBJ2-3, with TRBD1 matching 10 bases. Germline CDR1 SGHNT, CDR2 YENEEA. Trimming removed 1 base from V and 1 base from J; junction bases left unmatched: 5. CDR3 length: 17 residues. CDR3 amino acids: CASSLATGGAGTDTQYF. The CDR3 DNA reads TGTGCCAGCAGCTTAGCGACAGGGGGCGCGGGCACAGATACGCAGTATTTT.

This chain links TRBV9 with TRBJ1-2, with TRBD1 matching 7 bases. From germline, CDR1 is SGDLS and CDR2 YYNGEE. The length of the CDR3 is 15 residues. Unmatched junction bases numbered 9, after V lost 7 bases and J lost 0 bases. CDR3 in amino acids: CASWTGQNPNYGYTF. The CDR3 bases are TGTGCCAGCTGGACAGGCCAAAATCCTAACTATGGCTACACCTTC.

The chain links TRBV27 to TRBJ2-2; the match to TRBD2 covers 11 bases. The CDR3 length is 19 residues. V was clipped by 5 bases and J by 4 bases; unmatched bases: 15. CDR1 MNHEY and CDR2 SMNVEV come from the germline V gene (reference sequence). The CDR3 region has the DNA TGTGCCAGCAGTCCAGCGGGGCTAGCGGGGGGCATGAGCACCGGGGAGCTGTTTTTT. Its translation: CASSPAGLAGGMSTGELFF.

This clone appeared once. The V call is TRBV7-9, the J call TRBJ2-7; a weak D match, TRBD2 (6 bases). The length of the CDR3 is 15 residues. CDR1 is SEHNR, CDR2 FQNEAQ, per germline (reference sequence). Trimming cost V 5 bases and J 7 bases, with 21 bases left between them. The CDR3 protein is CASSPRRGPGGEQYF. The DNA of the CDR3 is TGTGCCAGCAGCCCACGGAGGGGACCCGGTGGGGAGCAGTACTTC. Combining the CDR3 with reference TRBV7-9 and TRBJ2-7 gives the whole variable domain DTGVSQNPRHKITKRGQNVTFRCDPISEHNRLYWYRQTLGQGPEFLTYFQNEAQLEKSRLLSDRFSAERPKGSFSTLEIQRTEQGDSAMYLCASSPRRGPGGEQYFGPGTRLTVT.

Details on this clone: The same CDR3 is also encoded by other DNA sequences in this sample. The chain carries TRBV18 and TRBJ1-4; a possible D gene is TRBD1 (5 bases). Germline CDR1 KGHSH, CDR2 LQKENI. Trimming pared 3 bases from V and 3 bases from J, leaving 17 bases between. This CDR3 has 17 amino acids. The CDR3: CASSPGRARGSNEKLFF. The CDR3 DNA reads TGTGCCAGCTCACCTGGCAGGGCTAGAGGTTCTAATGAAAAACTGTTTTTT. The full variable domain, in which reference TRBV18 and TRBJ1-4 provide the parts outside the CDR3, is NAGVMQNPRHLVRRRGQEARLRCSPMKGHSHVYWYRQLPEEGLKFMVYLQKENIIDESGMPKERFSAEFPKEGPSILRIQQVVRGDSAAYFCASSPGRARGSNEKLFFGSGTQLSVL.

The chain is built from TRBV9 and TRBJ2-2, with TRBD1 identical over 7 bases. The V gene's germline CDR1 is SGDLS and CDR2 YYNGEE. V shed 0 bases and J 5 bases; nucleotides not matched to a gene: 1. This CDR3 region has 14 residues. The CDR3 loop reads CASSVDRGTGELFF. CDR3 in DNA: TGTGCCAGCAGCGTAGACAGGGGTACCGGGGAGCTGTTTTTT.

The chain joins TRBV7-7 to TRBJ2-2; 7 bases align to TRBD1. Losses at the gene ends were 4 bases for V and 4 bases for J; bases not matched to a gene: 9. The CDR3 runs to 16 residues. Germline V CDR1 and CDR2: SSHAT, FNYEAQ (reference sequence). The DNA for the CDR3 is TGTGCCAGCAGCTCGGAGACAGGGCTCTTCACCGGGGAGCTGTTTTTT. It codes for CASSSETGLFTGELFF.

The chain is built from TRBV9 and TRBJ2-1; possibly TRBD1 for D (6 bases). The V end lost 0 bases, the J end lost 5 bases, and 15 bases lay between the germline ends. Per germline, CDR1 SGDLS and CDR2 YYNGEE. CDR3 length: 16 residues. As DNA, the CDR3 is TGTGCCAGCAGCGTAGAACAGACAGGAAGGGACAATGAGCAGTTCTTC. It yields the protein CASSVEQTGRDNEQFF. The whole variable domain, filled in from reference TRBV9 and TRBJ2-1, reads DSGVTQTPKHLITATGQRVTLRCSPRSGDLSVYWYQQSLDQGLQFLIQYYNGEERAKGNILERFSAQQFPDLHSELNLSSLELGDSALYFCASSVEQTGRDNEQFFGPGTRLTVL.